These 20 T cell receptor beta chains were all obtained from the same sample, sequenced in a study of control samples from healthy donors and cancer patients. Data came from immunoSEQ multiplex PCR; TCRdb stores just in-frame clones and leaves some out. The table has 130,000 to 150,000 clones, about nine tenths seen once. Material for sequencing was blood. The receptors come from a man younger than 45 in good health.

In DNA form, the CDR3 reads TGTGCCAGCAGTTTCAGGGGGCCTCAGCCCCAGCATTTT. This gives the protein CASSFRGPQPQHF. V is TRBV28 and J is TRBJ1-5, with 8 bases fitting TRBD1. The CDR3 totals 13 residues. The ends lost 3 bases at V and 6 bases at J; junction bases unmatched: 1. Germline V gene sequence: CDR1 MDHEN, CDR2 SYDVKM.

The rearrangement links TRBV28 to TRBJ1-5, with unresolved D. Germline V gene data show CDR1 as MDHEN and CDR2 as SYDVKM. Trimming stripped 4 bases from V and 5 bases from J, with 9 bases between. The CDR3 sequence is 13 residues long. In DNA, the CDR3 is TGTGCCAGCAGTTCGGCCCGGTATCAGCCCCAGCATTTT. It codes for CASSSARYQPQHF.

The chain links TRBV10-3 to TRBJ2-1, with 11 bases identical to TRBD1. The germline V gene has CDR1 ENHRY and CDR2 SYGVKD. This CDR3 comprises 12 residues. J was trimmed by 12 bases and V by 4 bases; bases with no gene match: 2. CDR3 nucleotides: TGTGCCATCAGTGTTGGACAGGGGGCGCAGTTCTTC. Its translation is CAISVGQGAQFF.

This chain joins TRBV5-1 and TRBJ2-3, with a tentative D call TRBD2 (5 bases). The germline V and J ends were trimmed by 4 bases and 1 base, with 16 bases remaining between them. The CDR3 has 16 residues. Germline V gives CDR1 SGHRS, CDR2 YFSETQ. DNA for the CDR3: TGCGCCAGCAGCACCGGGTATTTGGGAGGCACAGATACGCAGTATTTT. Amino acid sequence: CASSTGYLGGTDTQYF. The entire variable domain, with the rest obtained from reference TRBV5-1 and TRBJ2-3, is as follows: KAGVTQTPRYLIKTRGQQVTLSCSPISGHRSVSWYQQTPGQGLQFLFEYFSETQRNKGNFPGRFSGRQFSNSRSEMNVSTLELGDSALYLCASSTGYLGGTDTQYFGPGTRLTVL.

This sequence joins TRBV24-1 and TRBJ2-1; D gene ambiguous. Looked up from germline, CDR1 is KGHDR and CDR2 is SFDVKD. V lost 1 base to trimming and J lost 3 bases, with 6 bases between them. This CDR3 has 14 amino acids. The CDR3 region is CATSDLNNYNEQFF. DNA of the CDR3: TGTGCCACCAGTGATTTAAACAACTACAATGAGCAGTTCTTC.

The rearrangement joins TRBV25-1 to TRBJ1-2, with unresolved D. Germline CDR1 is MGHDK and CDR2 is SYGVNS. V was clipped by 6 bases and J by 8 bases, with 7 bases between them. The CDR3 consists of 10 residues. The CDR3: CASSGSGYTF. For the CDR3, the DNA is TGTGCCAGCAGCGGCTCGGGCTACACCTTC.

The chain recombines TRBV30 with TRBJ2-1; D may match TRBD1 or TRBD2 (6 bases each). Deletions cut 2 bases from V and 6 bases from J, with 17 bases between. Germline values: CDR1 GTSNPN, CDR2 SVGIG (reference sequence). The CDR3 runs 15 residues. CDR3 in amino acids: CAWSTGATPFNEQFF. CDR3 nucleotides: TGTGCCTGGAGTACGGGGGCCACCCCCTTCAATGAGCAGTTCTTC.

The chain recombines TRBV6-1 with TRBJ2-3; TRBD2 matches at 8 bases. This CDR3 region has 16 residues. Per the germline V gene, CDR1 is MNHNS and CDR2 is SASEGT. V shed 3 bases and J 5 bases; nucleotides not matched to a gene: 10. CDR3 protein: CASSERAGGLVDTQYF. DNA of the CDR3: TGTGCCAGCAGTGAGAGGGCGGGGGGTTTGGTAGATACGCAGTATTTT.

This clone was seen once. This rearrangement joins TRBV25-1 to TRBJ1-6; no clear D. V was trimmed by 1 base and J by 7 bases, leaving 17 bases between them. Germline CDR1 MGHDK, CDR2 SYGVNS. The CDR3 extends over 17 amino acids. Here the CDR3 DNA reads TGTGCCAGCAGTGAATCTCGGGCGGGGTTGGGCAATTCACCCCTCCACTTT. This gives the protein CASSESRAGLGNSPLHF.

The chain carries TRBV4-1 and TRBJ2-1; D gene uncertain. The germline CDR1 and CDR2 sequences are MGHRA and YSYEKL. The CDR3 loop spans 12 amino acids. V lost 0 bases and J 8 bases, leaving 5 bases between the germline ends. CDR3 bases: TGCGCCAGCAGCCAAGATCCCGATGAGCAGTTCTTC. It codes for CASSQDPDEQFF.

V gene TRBV28 combines with J gene TRBJ1-5; TRBD1 aligns across 8 bases. The CDR3 spans 15 residues. The V and J ends lost 5 bases and 4 bases, in that order; junction bases with no gene match: 7. Germline CDR1 and CDR2: MDHEN and SYDVKM. The CDR3 bases are TGTGCCAGCAGTCCGTCAGGGGGCCGGAATCAGCCCCAGCATTTT. Translated: CASSPSGGRNQPQHF.

CDR3 loop: CASSPVTSGSANTGELFF. In DNA form, the CDR3 reads TGTGCCAGCTCACCAGTGACTAGCGGATCTGCGAACACCGGGGAGCTGTTTTTT. The chain couples TRBV18 to TRBJ2-2, with 9 bases aligning to TRBD2. Losses at the gene ends were 2 bases for V and 0 bases for J; bases not matched to a gene: 7. This CDR3 region has 18 residues. CDR1 is KGHSH and CDR2 is LQKENI in the germline V gene.

CDR3 sequence reads: CASRPGQTTSGANVLTF. CDR3 nucleotide sequence: TGCGCCAGCAGACCGGGACAGACAACCTCTGGGGCCAACGTCCTGACTTTC. The chain joins TRBV5-1 to TRBJ2-6, with TRBD1 matching over 7 bases. V lost 5 bases to trimming and J lost 0 bases; unmatched junction nucleotides: 8. This CDR3 contains 17 residues. Looked up from germline, CDR1 is SGHRS and CDR2 is YFSETQ.

The CDR3 DNA reads as TGTGCCAGCAGCCAAGGGATGGCGGGCTCCTACAATGAGCAGTTCTTC. It yields the protein CASSQGMAGSYNEQFF. The V gene is TRBV4-2, the J gene TRBJ2-1; perhaps TRBD2 as D (5 bases). The CDR3 runs 16 residues. Germline V gives CDR1 LGHNA, CDR2 YNFKEQ. The germline V and J ends were trimmed by 1 base and 0 bases, with 10 bases remaining between them.

This rearrangement joins TRBV3-1 (or the pseudogene TRBV3-2) to TRBJ2-1; 7 bases fit TRBD2. The CDR3 length is 16 residues. In germline, CDR1 is LGHDT, CDR2 YNNKEL (reference sequence). V was pared by 0 bases and J by 5 bases, with 7 bases of the junction left unmatched. DNA for the CDR3: TGTGCCAGCAGCCAAGATTGGGCCGGGACTAACAATGAGCAGTTCTTC. Translation gives CASSQDWAGTNNEQFF.

The chain recombines TRBV28 with TRBJ1-1; D is possibly TRBD1 (5 bases). The V end was cut by 7 bases, the J end by 4 bases, with 10 bases between. Germline CDR1 is MDHEN and CDR2 is SYDVKM. The CDR3 has 12 amino acids. The CDR3 nucleotides read TGTGCCAGCAATGAGGACACCACTGAAGCTTTCTTT. Translated, it gives CASNEDTTEAFF.

The chain joins TRBV2 to TRBJ1-6; perhaps TRBD1 as D (5 bases). CDR1 is SNHLY, CDR2 FYNNEI, per germline. With 6 bases removed from V and 5 bases from J, the gap between germline ends came to 14 bases. The length of the CDR3 is 15 residues. The CDR3 reads CASRYDSLDNSPLHF. CDR3 sequence (DNA): TGTGCCAGCAGGTACGACAGTCTCGATAATTCACCCCTCCACTTT.

The genes are TRBV29-1 and TRBJ1-1; a weak D match, TRBD1 (5 bases). Trimming shortened V by 3 bases and J by 1 base, and 6 bases separated the two germline ends. Germline V gene data show CDR1 as SQVTM and CDR2 as ANQGSEA. CDR3 length: 12 amino acids. CDR3 DNA sequence: TGCAGCGTTGATACAGGGAACACTGAAGCTTTCTTT. This codes for CSVDTGNTEAFF.

This clone was recorded a few times. The chain carries TRBV7-9 and TRBJ2-5, with D uncertain. Germline lookup yields CDR1 SEHNR and CDR2 FQNEAQ (reference sequence). The CDR3 totals 15 residues. The V and J ends lost 1 base and 1 base respectively, with 10 bases between them. CDR3 amino acids: CASSLVTQIQETQYF. The CDR3 nucleotides read TGTGCCAGCAGCTTAGTTACACAGATCCAAGAGACCCAGTACTTC.

The CDR3 protein is CASSEAMRTEAFF. DNA of the CDR3: TGTGCCAGCAGTGAAGCCATGAGGACTGAAGCTTTCTTT. The V gene is TRBV6-1, the J gene TRBJ1-1; D remains unclear. Germline V gene data show CDR1 as MNHNS and CDR2 as SASEGT. CDR3 length: 13 amino acids. Trimming shortened V by 0 bases and J by 5 bases, and 7 bases separated the two germline ends.